A single sample gave rise to the 19 T cell receptor beta chains below, sequenced in a study of lymphopenia after photon versus proton radiotherapy. The repertoire was sequenced with immunoSEQ multiplex PCR; TCRdb's copy has only in-frame clones and lacks some. The data contain around 18,000 clones, less than 90% of them singletons. The sample in question was peripheral blood, obtained from a patient treated with proton-based radiotherapy. These receptors were obtained from a man aged 70-80 years with pancreatic cancer.

This clone was counted once. The rearrangement joins TRBV18 to TRBJ2-2, with TRBD1 matching 7 bases. Unmatched junction bases numbered 3, after V lost 3 bases and J lost 2 bases. This CDR3 is built from 15 residues. Germline-derived CDR1 and CDR2 are KGHSH and LQKENI. CDR3 nucleotide sequence: TGTGCCAGCTCACCGTACAGGGGTAACACCGGGGAGCTGTTTTTT. Protein: CASSPYRGNTGELFF.

The chain has TRBV9 and TRBJ1-4; no definite D call. This CDR3 is 15 amino acids long. V shed 3 bases and J shed 0 bases, with 9 bases lying between them. The germline V gene encodes CDR1 SGDLS and CDR2 YYNGEE. The chain's CDR3 is CASSGSYATNEKLFF. For the CDR3, the DNA is TGTGCCAGCAGCGGGAGTTATGCAACTAATGAAAAACTGTTTTTT.

The chain joins TRBV7-8 to TRBJ2-7; no clear D gene. Germline V lookup: CDR1 SGHVS, CDR2 FQNEAQ. The CDR3 extends over 15 amino acids. Deletions cut 0 bases from V and 0 bases from J, with 9 bases between. The CDR3 DNA follows: TGTGCCAGCAGCTTAGCGTTTGCAGGCTCCTACGAGCAGTACTTC. Residues: CASSLAFAGSYEQYF.

This clone was observed once. The chain links TRBV4-1 to TRBJ1-2; weak D call: TRBD1 (6 bases). Germline V gives CDR1 MGHRA, CDR2 YSYEKL. With 2 bases removed from V and 3 bases from J, the gap between germline ends came to 16 bases. CDR3 length: 16 residues. CDR3 region: CASSQFPSQGHYGYTF. As DNA, the CDR3 is TGCGCCAGCAGCCAATTCCCTTCACAGGGTCACTATGGCTACACCTTC.

The rearrangement links TRBV7-8 to TRBJ2-7, with a weak D call TRBD2 (5 bases). The CDR3 sequence is 14 residues long. Germline-derived CDR1 and CDR2 are SGHVS and FQNEAQ. V shed 4 bases and J shed 0 bases, with 10 bases lying between them. CDR3 sequence: CASSSYTSSYEQYF. CDR3 DNA: TGTGCCAGCAGCTCATACACTAGCTCCTACGAGCAGTACTTC.

The J gene is TRBJ2-2, the V gene TRBV27, with a tentative D call TRBD1 (6 bases). The germline CDR1 and CDR2 sequences are MNHEY and SMNVEV (reference sequence). This CDR3 has 14 residues. V was shortened by 6 bases and J by 3 bases, with 11 bases between the two germline ends. The CDR3: CASRPYRDTGELFF. CDR3 nucleotides: TGTGCCAGCAGACCCTACAGGGACACCGGGGAGCTGTTTTTT.

Points on this clone: This specimen includes other DNA sequences encoding the same CDR3. J is TRBJ1-5 and V is TRBV29-1; 8 nucleotides agree with TRBD1. Germline trimming cut 6 bases from V and 6 bases from J; bases unmatched to any gene: 7. Looked up from germline, CDR1 is SQVTM and CDR2 is ANQGSEA. The CDR3 sequence is 13 residues long. CDR3 sequence: CSVGTGRGQPQHF. CDR3 DNA: TGCAGCGTAGGGACAGGTCGGGGTCAGCCCCAGCATTTT.

The chain carries TRBV6-5 and TRBJ1-6; D is uncertain. CDR3 length: 15 amino acids. Germline lookup yields CDR1 MNHEY and CDR2 SVGAGI. V was shortened by 0 bases and J by 8 bases, with 11 bases between the two germline ends. The CDR3 region is CASSYSRNLDSPLHF. The CDR3 nucleotides read TGTGCCAGCAGTTACTCACGTAACCTGGATTCACCCCTCCACTTT.

DNA of the CDR3: TGTGCCAGCAGTGAAGGGGGGGGGACTCGGGAAAAACTGTTTTTT. Translated: CASSEGGGTREKLFF. The rearrangement uses TRBV6-1 and TRBJ1-4; tentatively, D is TRBD1 (5 bases). Germline assignment: CDR1 MNHNS and CDR2 SASEGT. The CDR3 is 15 amino acids. Between the trimmed V and J ends, which lost 1 base and 8 bases, there was a span of 14 bases.

The CDR3 loop is CAWSRDRTYSNQPQHF. For the CDR3, the DNA is TGTGCCTGGAGCCGGGACAGGACTTATAGCAATCAGCCCCAGCATTTT. The J gene is TRBJ1-5, the V gene TRBV30; 8 bases fit TRBD1. Germline values: CDR1 GTSNPN, CDR2 SVGIG (reference sequence). V was clipped by 3 bases and J by 0 bases; unmatched bases: 7. The CDR3 runs to 16 residues. The full variable domain, with the rest looked up from reference TRBV30 and TRBJ1-5, is SQTIHQWPATLVQPVGSPLSLECTVEGTSNPNLYWYRQAAGRGLQLLFYSVGIGQISSEVPQNLSASRPQDRQFILSSKKLLLSDSGFYLCAWSRDRTYSNQPQHFGDGTRLSIL.

The chain joins TRBV10-3 to TRBJ2-3; the match to TRBD2 covers 7 bases. The germline V gene encodes CDR1 ENHRY and CDR2 SYGVKD. J gave up 0 bases and V 4 bases, and 4 bases lay outside the gene matches. The CDR3 consists of 15 residues. The CDR3, as DNA: TGTGCCATCAGTGGGTCTAGCGGAAGCACAGATACGCAGTATTTT. Translating gives CAISGSSGSTDTQYF.

The chain has TRBV10-2 and TRBJ1-2; 9 bases line up with TRBD1. Germline V lookup: CDR1 WSHSY, CDR2 SAAADI. J was trimmed by 5 bases and V by 6 bases; bases with no gene match: 7. This CDR3 has 14 amino acids. CDR3 nucleotides: TGCGCCAGCAGCCCGGGACAGGGATTGTATGGCTACACCTTC. This codes for CASSPGQGLYGYTF.

The chain joins TRBV2 to TRBJ1-1; 9 bases align to TRBD1. There are 17 residues in the CDR3. V lost 4 bases, J lost 1 base, and 10 bases stayed unmatched. Germline CDR1 and CDR2: SNHLY and FYNNEI. CDR3 sequence reads: CASSVPGQGPQNTEAFF. The CDR3 DNA reads TGTGCCAGCAGTGTCCCGGGACAGGGACCTCAGAACACTGAAGCTTTCTTT.

The V and J genes are TRBV14 and TRBJ2-7, with D perhaps given as TRBD1 or TRBD2 (7 bases each). This CDR3 spans 16 amino acids. Trimming stripped 1 base from V and 5 bases from J, with 18 bases between. Per germline, CDR1 SGHDN and CDR2 FVKESK. The CDR3 DNA reads TGTGCCAGCAGCCAAGCCCGGCAGGGGGGGAAACACGAGCAGTACTTC. This encodes CASSQARQGGKHEQYF.

A few counts support this clone. The J gene is TRBJ1-2, the V gene TRBV30, with no clear D. The germline V gene encodes CDR1 GTSNPN and CDR2 SVGIG (reference sequence). The CDR3 length is 13 residues. V lost 2 bases, J lost 8 bases, and 15 bases lay in between. This chain's CDR3 is CAWSQRRRQGYTF. The CDR3 DNA reads as TGTGCCTGGAGTCAAAGACGGCGTCAGGGCTACACCTTC.

To note about this clone: A junction end diverges from the germline sequence, so it may reflect a read error. The genes are TRBV9 and TRBJ2-2, with unresolved D. Germline-derived CDR1 and CDR2 are SGDLS and YYNGEE. The CDR3 loop spans 15 amino acids. The CDR3 sequence is CASSVDGPNTGELFF. CDR3 nucleotide sequence: TGTGCCAGCAGCGTAGACGGGCCGAATACCGGGGAGCTGTTTTTT.

This rearrangement joins TRBV6-5 to TRBJ1-2; TRBD1 is a possible D gene (6 bases). CDR3 size: 13 residues. Germline-derived CDR1 and CDR2 are MNHEY and SVGAGI. Trimming left V 6 bases short and J 4 bases short, with 12 bases between. Here the CDR3 DNA reads TGTGCCAGCAGAACAGGGCCGTTCTATGGCTACACCTTC. Translation: CASRTGPFYGYTF.

This chain joins TRBV30 and TRBJ1-1; D call uncertain. V was clipped by 6 bases and J by 0 bases, with 17 bases between them. The CDR3 sequence is 15 residues long. Germline V gene data show CDR1 as GTSNPN and CDR2 as SVGIG (reference sequence). CDR3 nucleotide sequence: TGTGCCTGCTACCCGGAGAGTGGGATGAACACTGAAGCTTTCTTT. It translates to CACYPESGMNTEAFF.

This clone was picked up one time. The rearrangement uses TRBV19 and TRBJ2-7; possible D gene TRBD1, 6 bases. Germline CDR1 and CDR2: LNHDA and SQIVND (reference sequence). Trimming shortened V by 10 bases and J by 3 bases, and 19 bases separated the two germline ends. The CDR3 runs to 14 residues. As DNA, the CDR3 is TGTGCCACCGCCCCCCGCCCGGACAGCTACGAGCAGTACTTC. Its protein is CATAPRPDSYEQYF.